Presented here are 16 T cell receptor beta chains from one specimen sequenced in a study of post-analysis software for immune sequencing data (dated by TCRdb to the mid-2010s). These TCRs are of unknown antigen specificity. Library creation used PCR. The instrument given in TCRdb is Illumina HiSeq 2500. To reduce PCR and sequencing biases, unique molecular identifiers were built into the TCR beta cDNA libraries. TCRdb handled the public reads itself, with Q25 trimming in fastp and clone calling in MiXCR, and kept productive beta chains. Rows matching on CDR3 protein sequence are summarized as one entry with the most common DNA and genes. This sample has about 820,000 distinct CDR3 sequences in its table, and around 53% of those were observed once. The leading ten clones occupy 4.6% of the sample. Broader findings and caveats from the paper: Patients showed significantly higher frequencies than controls for roughly 5 TRBV segments, among them TRBV5-6, TRBV5-1 and TRBV20-1.

Sequencing was performed on blood. The receptors stem from a girl between 5 and 17 years old with multiple sclerosis.

The chain employs TRBV27 and TRBJ1-4; 10 nucleotides line up with TRBD1. CDR1 and CDR2 (germline): MNHEY, SMNVEV (reference sequence). There are 16 residues in the CDR3. V gave up 5 bases and J gave up 8 bases; unmatched junction bases: 11. This chain's CDR3 is CASSPLGQGEEEKLFF. CDR3 DNA: TGTGCCAGCAGTCCACTTGGACAGGGGGAAGAGGAAAAACTGTTTTTT.

This clonotype has just one count. CDR3 protein: CASSKAGAVPSNQPQHF. Written as DNA, the CDR3 is TGTGCCAGCAGTAAGGCAGGGGCCGTTCCAAGCAATCAGCCCCAGCATTTT. The V and J genes are TRBV7-9 and TRBJ1-5; D is possibly TRBD1 (6 bases). CDR3 length: 17 amino acids. The germline V gene encodes CDR1 SEHNR and CDR2 FQNEAQ (reference sequence). The V gene lost 6 bases and the J gene lost 1 base, with 19 bases spanning the gap.

Only a few counts were recorded for this clonotype. This chain connects TRBV12-3 or TRBV12-4 to TRBJ1-2; D gene ambiguous. This CDR3 is built from 10 residues. V was cut by 8 bases and J by 4 bases, with 5 bases left in between. The CDR3 protein is CASAAYGYTF. CDR3 DNA sequence: TGTGCCAGCGCGGCCTATGGCTACACCTTC.

The V and J genes are TRBV10-3 and TRBJ1-1; D not certain. The V gene's germline CDR1 is ENHRY and CDR2 SYGVKD. CDR3 length: 13 residues. The ends were cut back, 3 bases at V and 1 base at J, with 6 bases in the middle. The CDR3 DNA is TGTGCCATCAGTGAAGTGAAGAACACTGAAGCTTTCTTT. Translation: CAISEVKNTEAFF.

J is TRBJ2-7 and V is TRBV7-3; D uncertain. Germline V gives CDR1 SGHTA, CDR2 FQGTGA. The V end lost 1 base, the J end lost 6 bases, and 10 bases lay between the germline ends. This CDR3 region has 13 residues. This chain's CDR3 is CASSLKPGGEQYF. The CDR3 bases are TGTGCCAGCAGCTTAAAGCCTGGCGGCGAGCAGTACTTC.

Details on this clonotype: This likely comes from a read error, as the CDR3 has no conserved phenylalanine or tryptophan at its end. The chain is built from TRBV5-1 and TRBJ2-4; either TRBD1 or TRBD2 may supply D (5 bases each). CDR1 is SGHRS, CDR2 YFSETQ, per germline. The CDR3 covers 15 residues. Deletions cut 2 bases from V and 8 bases from J, with 17 bases between. The CDR3 spells CASSFRGAYGDIQYY. As DNA, the CDR3 is TGCGCCAGCAGCTTTCGGGGCGCATACGGGGACATTCAGTACTAC.

V gene TRBV20-1 combines with J gene TRBJ2-4; tentatively, D is TRBD1 (6 bases). The CDR3 loop spans 12 amino acids. Between the trimmed V and J ends, which lost 3 bases and 8 bases, there was a span of 11 bases. Germline loops: CDR1 DFQATT, CDR2 SNEGSKA (reference sequence). The chain's CDR3 is CSARSGVDIQYF. The CDR3 DNA reads TGCAGTGCTAGGTCAGGGGTAGACATTCAGTACTTC.

CDR3: CASSEAPDTQYF. For the CDR3, the DNA is TGTGCCAGCAGTGAAGCGCCAGATACGCAGTATTTT. V and J are TRBV2 and TRBJ2-3; D not certain. The ends were cut back, 0 bases at V and 4 bases at J, with 2 bases in the middle. Germline CDR1 reads SNHLY; CDR2 reads FYNNEI. The CDR3 runs 12 residues.

The chain has TRBV5-6 and TRBJ2-4; 13 nucleotides agree with TRBD2. V was clipped by 4 bases and J by 3 bases; unmatched bases: 13. Germline V gene data show CDR1 as SGHDT and CDR2 as YYEEEE. CDR3 length equals 19 residues. The CDR3 is CASSIAGTSGDRVKNIQYF. CDR3 bases: TGTGCCAGCAGCATAGCCGGGACTAGCGGGGATAGAGTCAAAAACATTCAGTACTTC. The whole variable domain, filled in from reference TRBV5-6 and TRBJ2-4, reads DAGVTQSPTHLIKTRGQQVTLRCSPKSGHDTVSWYQQALGQGPQFIFQYYEEEERQRGNFPDRFSGHQFPNYSSELNVNALLLGDSALYLCASSIAGTSGDRVKNIQYFGAGTRLSVL.

This clonotype was observed a few times. The V gene is TRBV6-5, the J gene TRBJ2-5, with D perhaps matching TRBD1 or TRBD2 (6 bases each). V lost 0 bases, J lost 11 bases, and 19 bases lay in between. The CDR3 extends over 15 amino acids. Germline lookup yields CDR1 MNHEY and CDR2 SVGAGI. The CDR3 sequence: CASSYSRGLEWGQYF. The CDR3 coding sequence is TGTGCCAGCAGTTACTCCCGGGGGCTAGAATGGGGGCAGTACTTC.

The V and J genes are TRBV7-8 and TRBJ2-7; 8 positions agree with TRBD1. V lost 0 bases, J lost 3 bases, and 16 bases stayed unmatched. CDR3 size: 19 residues. Germline V gene lookup returns CDR1 SGHVS and CDR2 FQNEAQ. The CDR3 loop is CASSLAVGGRQGLVYEQYF. DNA for the CDR3: TGTGCCAGCAGCTTAGCGGTTGGGGGGAGACAGGGGCTTGTCTACGAGCAGTACTTC.

This clonotype was detected only once. The rearrangement uses TRBV4-2 and TRBJ2-5, with unresolved D. Near its end, the DNA agrees better with TRBJ2-7, so the J call may be wrong. The CDR3 is 15 amino acids. From germline, CDR1 is LGHNA and CDR2 YNFKEQ. The CDR3 sequence is CASSQDLGERNEQYF. In DNA form, the CDR3 reads TGTGCCAGCAGCCAAGATCTCGGCGAGAGGAACGAGCAGTACTTC.

This clonotype was counted once. At one boundary the junction diverges from the germline segment, which might be a read error. The chain recombines TRBV12-3 or TRBV12-4 with TRBJ1-6; D is perhaps TRBD1 (6 bases). This CDR3 is 12 amino acids long. The CDR3 reads CASSVRGAPPHF. The CDR3 nucleotides read TGTGCCAGCAGTGTCAGGGGAGCACCCCCCCACTTT.

This clonotype came up once. The V and J genes are TRBV11-3 and TRBJ2-7, with TRBD1 matching 7 bases. The CDR3 has 14 residues. The V and J ends lost 5 bases and 10 bases, in that order; junction bases with no gene match: 14. Germline CDR1 reads SGHNT; CDR2 reads YENEEA. CDR3 nucleotides: TGTGCCAGCAGCCGCACGGGGACAGACAAAGTTCAGTACTTC. Protein product: CASSRTGTDKVQYF. Full variable domain (outside the CDR3, taken from reference TRBV11-3 and TRBJ2-7): EAGVVQSPRYKIIEKKQPVAFWCNPISGHNTLYWYLQNLGQGPELLIRYENEEAVDDSQLPKDRFSAERLKGVDSTLKIQPAELGDSAVYLCASSRTGTDKVQYFGPGTRLTVT.

The rearrangement joins TRBV5-1 to TRBJ2-1; 13 positions agree with TRBD2. The CDR3 is 18 amino acids. CDR1 and CDR2 from the germline V gene are SGHRS and YFSETQ. V lost 4 bases to trimming and J lost 6 bases; unmatched junction nucleotides: 13. CDR3 loop: CASSGGLAGPNPFNEQFF. The DNA for the CDR3 is TGCGCCAGCAGCGGGGGACTAGCGGGGCCGAACCCATTCAATGAGCAGTTCTTC.

This chain joins TRBV20-1 and TRBJ2-3; D unclear. The germline gives CDR1 DFQATT, CDR2 SNEGSKA (reference sequence). Trimming left V 2 bases short and J 1 base short, with 10 bases between. This CDR3 is built from 14 residues. CDR3 sequence: CSARRVGRTDTQYF. CDR3 nucleotide sequence: TGCAGTGCTAGAAGGGTTGGTCGCACAGATACGCAGTATTTT.